This T cell receptor (beta chain) was sequenced during a study of cytomegalovirus exposure and HLA in healthy donors. Study-level background: Caucasian-associated ancestry cluster membership applied to about 80% of 300 to 450 genotyped donors.

Germline values: CDR1 SGHTA, CDR2 FQGTGA. The CDR3 sequence is 12 residues long. Deletions cut 6 bases from V and 5 bases from J, with 10 bases between. Use of 60 Vbeta and 13 Jbeta primers characterized the PCR. The repertoire was sequenced with immunoSEQ multiplex PCR; TCRdb's copy has only in-frame clones and lacks some. There are roughly 120,000 clones in the sample; roughly three quarters occur only once, and more than 1.5% lies in the top ten. Source material: PBMCs. J is TRBJ2-5 and V is TRBV7-3, with no clear D. This clonotype was sampled from a man aged 18 to 30 in good health and CMV-seronegative. CDR3 loop: CASSEDGETQYF. CDR3 sequence (DNA): TGTGCCAGCAGTGAAGACGGGGAGACCCAGTACTTC.